This passage covers 32 T cell receptor beta chains from one sample sequenced in a study of blood T cell repertoires in COVID-19. Assay used: immunoSEQ multiplex PCR; TCRdb lists only in-frame clones, some missing. The sample includes 68,000 or so clones, 80% to 85% seen only once; the top ten take 35% to 45%. The material sequenced was peripheral blood. The source of these receptors is a human donor in a cohort sampled during active COVID-19.

The chain employs TRBV5-1 and TRBJ2-7; no clear D gene. Looked up from germline, CDR1 is SGHRS and CDR2 is YFSETQ. Trimming shortened V by 0 bases and J by 0 bases, and 10 bases separated the two germline ends. The CDR3 has 15 amino acids. In nucleotides, the CDR3 is TGCGCCAGCAGCTTGGGAACGCGGAGCTCCTACGAGCAGTACTTC. Translating gives CASSLGTRSSYEQYF.

In its sample, this clone was seen once. This chain joins TRBV18 and TRBJ1-5; the match to TRBD1 covers 7 bases. The CDR3 is 18 amino acids. With 6 bases clipped from V and 0 bases from J, the junction kept 14 bases outside the gene matches. Germline V gene lookup returns CDR1 KGHSH and CDR2 LQKENI. Here the CDR3 DNA reads TGTGCCAGCTCGCTAAGACAACAGGGGACGGATAGCAATCAGCCCCAGCATTTT. Amino acid sequence: CASSLRQQGTDSNQPQHF.

The chain is built from TRBV24-1 and TRBJ2-5; D gene unclear. Per the germline V gene, CDR1 is KGHDR and CDR2 is SFDVKD. Trimming took 4 bases from V and 0 from J, leaving 2 bases between them. The CDR3 totals 12 residues. The CDR3 spells CATSDYQETQYF. The CDR3 bases are TGTGCCACCAGTGACTACCAAGAGACCCAGTACTTC.

The chain joins TRBV7-8 to TRBJ2-1; no reliable D call. Germline V CDR1 and CDR2: SGHVS, FQNEAQ. The CDR3 contains 15 residues. V was shortened by 2 bases and J by 4 bases, with 12 bases between the two germline ends. The CDR3 spells CASSLFRMNYNEQFF. The CDR3, as DNA: TGTGCCAGCAGCTTATTCAGGATGAATTACAATGAGCAGTTCTTC.

CDR3 amino acids: CASSFLAGQGLYGYTF. The DNA of the CDR3 is TGTGCCAGCAGCTTTTTAGCAGGACAGGGCCTCTATGGCTACACCTTC. J is TRBJ1-2 and V is TRBV12-1; TRBD1 reflects the table's D call only, with no check against the DNA. TRBV12-1 is termed a pseudogene. The CDR3 length is 16 residues.

The CDR3 spells CSASHGGGFPDTQYF. CDR3 nucleotides: TGCAGTGCTAGTCACGGGGGGGGGTTCCCAGATACGCAGTATTTT. V usage is TRBV20-1 and J usage is TRBJ2-3, with 8 bases fitting TRBD2. This CDR3 has 15 residues. The V gene's germline CDR1 is DFQATT and CDR2 SNEGSKA (reference sequence). Losses at the gene ends were 3 bases for V and 4 bases for J; bases not matched to a gene: 9.

J is TRBJ2-1 and V is TRBV20-1; weak D call: TRBD1 (6 bases). The V gene's germline CDR1 is DFQATT and CDR2 SNEGSKA (reference sequence). Trimming stripped 5 bases from V and 9 bases from J, with 11 bases between. This CDR3 is 11 amino acids long. The CDR3 region has the DNA TGCAGTGCTCCAGGGGACGGTGAGCAGTTCTTC. Protein sequence: CSAPGDGEQFF.

The chain recombines TRBV28 with TRBJ1-3; 7 bases fit TRBD1. After removal of 7 bases from V and 5 bases from J, the junction contained 8 bases not matched to a gene. The CDR3 length is 14 residues. The germline CDR1 and CDR2 sequences are MDHEN and SYDVKM. CDR3 bases: TGTGCCAGCAACGCCGGGACAGATAGAAACACCATATATTTT. This gives the protein CASNAGTDRNTIYF. Supplemented by reference TRBV28 and TRBJ1-3, the full variable domain reads DVKVTQSSRYLVKRTGEKVFLECVQDMDHENMFWYRQDPGLGLRLIYFSYDVKMKEKGDIPEGYSVSREKKERFSLILESASTNQTSMYLCASNAGTDRNTIYFGEGSWLTVV.

The chain couples TRBV28 to TRBJ1-1; maybe TRBD1 (6 bases). This CDR3 is built from 13 residues. V lost 6 bases, J lost 6 bases, and 14 bases lay in between. Germline V CDR1 and CDR2: MDHEN, SYDVKM. CDR3 DNA: TGTGCCAGCAGCAGGACCGGGACACCTGAAGCTTTCTTT. Protein sequence: CASSRTGTPEAFF.

In this sample, this clone turned up once. The genes are TRBV2 and TRBJ2-3; 7 nucleotides agree with TRBD1. The CDR3 length is 14 residues. Losses at the gene ends were 3 bases for V and 5 bases for J; bases not matched to a gene: 5. The germline V gene encodes CDR1 SNHLY and CDR2 FYNNEI. This chain's CDR3 is CASSDRGSGDTQYF. Written as DNA, the CDR3 is TGTGCCAGCAGTGACAGGGGGAGTGGAGATACGCAGTATTTT.

The chain employs TRBV13 and TRBJ1-2, with 9 bases identical to TRBD1. J lost 8 bases, V lost 7 bases, and 8 bases had no gene match. The CDR3 consists of 13 residues. Germline CDR1 and CDR2: PRHDT and FYEKMQ (reference sequence). The CDR3 bases are TGTGCCAGCAACCGGGACAGGGATGGCGGCTACACCTTC. It encodes CASNRDRDGGYTF.

The gene calls are TRBV11-2 and TRBJ2-1; 8 bases map to TRBD2. This CDR3 has 17 residues. Unmatched junction bases numbered 17, after V lost 5 bases and J lost 8 bases. Germline CDR1 SGHAT, CDR2 FQNNGV. CDR3 region: CASSPPLLRGEVHEQFF. CDR3 nucleotides: TGTGCCAGCAGCCCTCCTTTGCTGCGGGGGGAGGTCCATGAGCAGTTCTTC.

V is TRBV7-8 and J is TRBJ2-1; 11 nucleotides agree with TRBD2. The CDR3 contains 15 residues. The germline CDR1 and CDR2 sequences are SGHVS and FQNEAQ. Unmatched junction bases numbered 4, after V lost 5 bases and J lost 4 bases. The CDR3 protein is CASSLLAGGYNEQFF. CDR3 bases: TGTGCCAGCAGCCTCCTAGCGGGGGGTTACAATGAGCAGTTCTTC. Supplemented by reference TRBV7-8 and TRBJ2-1, the full variable domain reads GAGVSQSPRYKVAKRGQDVALRCDPISGHVSLFWYQQALGQGPEFLTYFQNEAQLDKSGLPSDRFFAERPEGSVSTLKIQRTQQEDSAVYLCASSLLAGGYNEQFFGPGTRLTVL.

The chain couples TRBV6-2 or TRBV6-3 to TRBJ2-5; unclear D gene. The CDR3 runs 16 residues. CDR1 is MNHEY, CDR2 SVGEGT, per germline. Trimming left V 5 bases short and J 1 base short, with 17 bases between. The CDR3 is CASSGAWAPSQETQYF. The CDR3 DNA sequence: TGTGCCAGCAGTGGCGCGTGGGCTCCCAGCCAAGAGACCCAGTACTTC.

The CDR3 DNA is TGCGCCAGCAGGGAACCGGGACAGGGTAATGAAAAACTGTTTTTT. It translates to CASREPGQGNEKLFF. The chain carries TRBV5-1 and TRBJ1-4; TRBD1 matches at 9 bases. The germline V gene has CDR1 SGHRS and CDR2 YFSETQ. CDR3 length equals 15 residues. V dropped 5 bases and J dropped 4; count of bases not matched to a gene: 6.

The V gene is TRBV15, the J gene TRBJ1-1; TRBD1 matches 7 bases. The V gene's germline CDR1 is LNHNV and CDR2 YYDKDF (reference sequence). This CDR3 spans 14 amino acids. V lost 3 bases and J lost 1; bases outside the gene matches: 2. Here the CDR3 reads CATSRGTENTEAFF. DNA for the CDR3: TGTGCCACCAGCAGGGGGACAGAGAACACTGAAGCTTTCTTT.

CDR3 sequence reads: CASSPLQGDYEQFF. The CDR3 DNA sequence: TGTGCCAGCAGCCCGTTACAGGGGGATTATGAGCAGTTCTTC. The gene calls are TRBV11-2 and TRBJ2-1; 8 nucleotides match TRBD1. V lost 5 bases to trimming and J lost 8 bases; unmatched junction nucleotides: 8. Germline V lookup: CDR1 SGHAT, CDR2 FQNNGV. The CDR3 totals 14 residues.

The chain couples TRBV29-1 to TRBJ1-4; TRBD1 might be the D (6 bases). V was shortened by 4 bases and J by 5 bases, with 17 bases between the two germline ends. From germline, CDR1 is SQVTM and CDR2 ANQGSEA. The CDR3 loop spans 15 amino acids. In DNA form, the CDR3 reads TGCAGCGTTGCGGAAGGGGGATGGGGGAATGAAAAACTGTTTTTT. Amino acid sequence: CSVAEGGWGNEKLFF.

This clone was counted only a few times. The chain employs TRBV11-3 and TRBJ1-6; perhaps TRBD1 as D (5 bases). The CDR3 extends over 14 amino acids. Deletions cut 3 bases from V and 6 bases from J, with 9 bases between. Germline CDR1 is SGHNT and CDR2 is YENEEA. CDR3 sequence: CASSFLQGNSPLHF. In DNA, the CDR3 is TGTGCCAGCAGCTTTCTGCAGGGTAATTCACCCCTCCACTTT.

In nucleotides, the CDR3 is TGTGCCAGCAGTTCTGTGGACTTTGGGGAGACCCAGTACTTC. It codes for CASSSVDFGETQYF. The gene calls are TRBV28 and TRBJ2-5; tentative D call: TRBD2 (5 bases). This CDR3 is 14 amino acids long. V lost 4 bases, J lost 5 bases, and 14 bases lay in between. Germline loops: CDR1 MDHEN, CDR2 SYDVKM.

This chain links TRBV5-4 with TRBJ1-4; 10 nucleotides line up with TRBD1. Germline assignment: CDR1 SGHNT and CDR2 YYREEE (reference sequence). The CDR3 spans 15 residues. V shed 4 bases, J shed 6 bases, and the junction held 6 bases outside the gene matches. CDR3 in DNA: TGTGCCAGCAGCCCCAGACAGGGGGCGGATGAAAAACTGTTTTTT. Translation gives CASSPRQGADEKLFF.

This chain uses TRBV7-7 with TRBJ2-5, with a tentative D call TRBD2 (5 bases). Germline V gene lookup returns CDR1 SSHAT and CDR2 FNYEAQ (reference sequence). The CDR3 runs 16 residues. The germline V and J ends were trimmed by 2 bases and 4 bases, with 17 bases remaining between them. DNA of the CDR3: TGTGCCAGCAGCTTACAAAAAGTAGCGATGGGAGAGACCCAGTACTTC. The encoded protein is CASSLQKVAMGETQYF.

J is TRBJ1-4 and V is TRBV6-5; D perhaps matches TRBD1 (5 bases). The length of the CDR3 is 14 residues. The ends were cut back, 7 bases at V and 8 bases at J, with 17 bases in the middle. Germline V gene data show CDR1 as MNHEY and CDR2 as SVGAGI. In DNA, the CDR3 is TGTGCCAGCATGGGGACGGGGGTACGAGAAAAACTGTTTTTT. Its translation: CASMGTGVREKLFF.

The CDR3 reads CASLGDADEQYF. In DNA form, the CDR3 reads TGTGCCAGCCTGGGAGACGCGGATGAGCAGTACTTC. This chain links TRBV6-5 with TRBJ2-7, with a possible D match to TRBD2 (5 bases). The V end was cut by 8 bases, the J end by 7 bases, with 15 bases between. Germline V lookup: CDR1 MNHEY, CDR2 SVGAGI. The CDR3 contains 12 residues.

The rearrangement links TRBV7-2 to TRBJ2-5, with 8 positions matching TRBD2. Trimming removed 5 bases from V and 2 bases from J; junction bases left unmatched: 4. The CDR3 is made up of 14 amino acids. Germline V lookup: CDR1 SGHTA, CDR2 FQGNSA. The CDR3 DNA sequence: TGTGCCAGCAGCCAAGCGGGAGTGCAAGAGACCCAGTACTTC. This codes for CASSQAGVQETQYF.

The chain carries TRBV11-3 and TRBJ2-3; 9 nucleotides agree with TRBD1. Germline V gene sequence: CDR1 SGHNT, CDR2 YENEEA. V lost 3 bases and J lost 4; bases outside the gene matches: 5. The CDR3 contains 15 residues. CDR3 nucleotide sequence: TGTGCCAGCAGCTTGAGACAGGGGGAACCAGATACGCAGTATTTT. Its translation: CASSLRQGEPDTQYF.

Only a few counts were recorded for this clone. DNA for the CDR3: TGTGCCAGCAGCTTGGTGGGGGGCTCTGGGGCCAACGTCCTGACTTTC. As protein: CASSLVGGSGANVLTF. The chain joins TRBV5-5 to TRBJ2-6; D may be TRBD2 (6 bases). Trimming removed 0 bases from V and 0 bases from J, with 7 bases in between. The CDR3 has 16 amino acids. The V gene's germline CDR1 is SGHKS and CDR2 YYEKEE (reference sequence).

The V call is TRBV7-9, the J call TRBJ1-1, with a possible D match to TRBD1 (5 bases). Germline V gene lookup returns CDR1 SEHNR and CDR2 FQNEAQ (reference sequence). V lost 5 bases and J lost 6, with 7 bases in between. This CDR3 comprises 11 residues. In DNA, the CDR3 is TGTGCCAGCAGCCGGACATCTGAAGCTTTCTTT. Protein sequence: CASSRTSEAFF.

The chain employs TRBV5-1 and TRBJ1-4, with TRBD1 matching 8 bases. With V trimmed by 4 bases and J by 6 bases, 8 bases remained unmatched. The CDR3 sequence is 15 residues long. Germline V gene sequence: CDR1 SGHRS, CDR2 YFSETQ. For the CDR3, the DNA is TGCGCCAGCAGCGCAAATACAGGGGGAGATGAAAAACTGTTTTTT. As protein: CASSANTGGDEKLFF.

This clone was counted between two and nine times. The chain couples TRBV5-6 to TRBJ2-3; TRBD2 matches at 11 bases. V gave up 1 base and J gave up 0 bases; unmatched junction bases: 4. This CDR3 has 17 residues. Per germline, CDR1 SGHDT and CDR2 YYEEEE. The CDR3 nucleotides are TGTGCCAGCAGCTTGACTAGCGGGGGATTAAGCACAGATACGCAGTATTTT. This sequence encodes CASSLTSGGLSTDTQYF.

This clone was recorded a few times. This chain joins TRBV4-1 and TRBJ1-5; possible D gene TRBD1, 5 bases. The CDR3 extends over 14 amino acids. Trimming left V 3 bases short and J 6 bases short, with 12 bases between. Per germline, CDR1 MGHRA and CDR2 YSYEKL. CDR3 nucleotide sequence: TGCGCCAGCAGCCATGATCCAGGGCCTCAGCCCCAGCATTTT. Translating gives CASSHDPGPQPQHF.

J is TRBJ2-7 and V is TRBV9, with D possibly TRBD1 on 6 matching bases. The CDR3 runs to 12 residues. V lost 4 bases, J lost 5 bases, and 10 bases lay in between. Germline lookup yields CDR1 SGDLS and CDR2 YYNGEE. The CDR3 region is CASSPSGDEQYF. CDR3 DNA: TGTGCCAGCAGCCCGTCAGGGGACGAGCAGTACTTC.